This T cell receptor (beta chain) was recorded in a study of blood T cell repertoires in COVID-19. Looking at the study overall: Samples representing acute and convalescent COVID-19 were sourced from the United States, Italy and Spain.

The CDR3 covers 16 residues. V was clipped by 0 bases and J by 2 bases, with 11 bases between them. Germline lookup yields CDR1 LGHDT and CDR2 YNNKEL (reference sequence). Participants came from roughly 24 US areas, aged about 18 to 100 years. Participant-given clinical history determined each cohort assignment. Per the authors' pipeline: Amplification of reference gene primers provided the estimated nucleated cell counts. Clones were read by immunoSEQ multiplex PCR, and TCRdb kept only the in-frame ones, dropping some. The D gene and trimming were derived from the DNA, and the V and J assignments and clone size from that table. The sample lists 150,000 or so clones, roughly 84% seen once, with roughly 13% in the top ten.

The chain joins TRBV3-1 (or the pseudogene TRBV3-2) to TRBJ1-3; D perhaps matches TRBD1 (6 bases). The specimen sequenced was PBMCs or T cells enriched from blood (not recorded which). The receptor was isolated from an older woman who had recovered from COVID-19. The CDR3 sequence is CASSQDRGHTGNTIYF. The CDR3 DNA is TGTGCCAGCAGCCAAGATCGGGGACACACTGGAAACACCATATATTTT.